This T cell receptor (beta chain) was retrieved from a study of cytomegalovirus exposure and HLA in healthy donors. Amplification used 60 Vbeta primers and 13 Jbeta primers. How the authors handled the data: About 10 million shared chains were among the 65 million to 85 million unique TCR beta chains that a later analysis counted. Libraries were prepared by immunoSEQ multiplex PCR; TCRdb keeps only in-frame clonotypes and omits some of them. D and trimming come from the DNA, and the V and J calls and clone size come from that table. The table has 200,000 to 250,000 clones, roughly 82% seen once. The CDR3 is 12 amino acids. Trimming pared 4 bases from V and 3 bases from J, leaving 8 bases between. The germline V gene has CDR1 SGHNT and CDR2 YYREEE (reference sequence). Study results and limitations: Judged likely to be a sequencing artifact was a cluster of highly shared sequence variants. A further, later analysis showed that HLA-associated TCR beta chains (compared with equally common others) were more clonally expanded. A prior analysis recorded that most TCR beta V segments were productive about 87% or about 30% of the time.

Details on this clone: Its specificity is unknown.

The specimen sequenced was PBMCs. The TCR sequence derives from a woman aged 40 to 50 in good health and CMV-seropositive. The chain links TRBV5-4 to TRBJ2-7; perhaps TRBD2 as D (6 bases). The CDR3 sequence: CASSRDFYEQYF. The CDR3 coding sequence is TGTGCCAGCAGCCGGGACTTCTACGAGCAGTACTTC.